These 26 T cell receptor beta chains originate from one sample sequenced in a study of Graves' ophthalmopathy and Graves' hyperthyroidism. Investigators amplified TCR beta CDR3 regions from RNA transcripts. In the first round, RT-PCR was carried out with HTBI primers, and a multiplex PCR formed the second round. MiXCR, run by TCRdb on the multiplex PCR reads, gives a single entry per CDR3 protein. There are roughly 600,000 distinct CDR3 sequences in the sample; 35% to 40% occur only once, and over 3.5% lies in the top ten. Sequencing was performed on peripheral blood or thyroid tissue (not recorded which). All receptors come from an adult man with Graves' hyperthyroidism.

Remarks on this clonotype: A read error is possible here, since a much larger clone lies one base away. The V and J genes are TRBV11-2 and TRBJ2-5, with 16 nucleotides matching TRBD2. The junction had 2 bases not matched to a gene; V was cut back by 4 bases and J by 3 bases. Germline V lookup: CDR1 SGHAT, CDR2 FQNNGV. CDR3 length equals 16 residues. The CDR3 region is CASSSGTSGGEETQYF. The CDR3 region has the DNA TGTGCCAGCAGCTCTGGGACTAGCGGGGGGGAAGAGACCCAGTACTTC.

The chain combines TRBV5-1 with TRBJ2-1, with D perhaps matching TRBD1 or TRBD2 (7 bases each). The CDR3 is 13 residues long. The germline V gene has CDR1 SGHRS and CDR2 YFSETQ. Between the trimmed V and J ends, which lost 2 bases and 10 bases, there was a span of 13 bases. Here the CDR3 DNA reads TGCGCCAGCAGCTTAGGGGGGGGACAGGAGCAGTTCTTC. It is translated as CASSLGGGQEQFF.

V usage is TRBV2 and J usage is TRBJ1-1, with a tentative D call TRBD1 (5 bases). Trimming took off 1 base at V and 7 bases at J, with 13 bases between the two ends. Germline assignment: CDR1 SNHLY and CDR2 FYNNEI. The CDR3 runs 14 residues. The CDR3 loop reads CASSEGGASGEAFF. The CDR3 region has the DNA TGTGCCAGCAGTGAAGGGGGCGCGAGCGGTGAAGCTTTCTTT. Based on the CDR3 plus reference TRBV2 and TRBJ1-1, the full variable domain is EPEVTQTPSHQVTQMGQEVILRCVPISNHLYFYWYRQILGQKVEFLVSFYNNEISEKSEIFDDQFSVERPDGSNFTLKIRSTKLEDSAMYFCASSEGGASGEAFFGQGTRLTVV.

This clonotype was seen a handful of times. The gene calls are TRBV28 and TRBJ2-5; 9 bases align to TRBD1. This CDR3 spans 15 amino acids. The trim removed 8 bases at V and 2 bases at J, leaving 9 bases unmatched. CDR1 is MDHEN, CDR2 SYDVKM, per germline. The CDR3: CASLADRGGQETQYF. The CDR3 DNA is TGTGCCAGCTTAGCGGACAGGGGAGGACAAGAGACCCAGTACTTC.

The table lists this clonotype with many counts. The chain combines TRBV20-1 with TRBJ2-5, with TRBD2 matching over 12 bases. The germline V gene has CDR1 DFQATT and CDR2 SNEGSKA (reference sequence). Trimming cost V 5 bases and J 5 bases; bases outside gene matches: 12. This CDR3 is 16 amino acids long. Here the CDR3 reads CSAQGLAGRGLETQYF. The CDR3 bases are TGCAGTGCTCAAGGACTAGCGGGGAGAGGCCTGGAGACCCAGTACTTC.

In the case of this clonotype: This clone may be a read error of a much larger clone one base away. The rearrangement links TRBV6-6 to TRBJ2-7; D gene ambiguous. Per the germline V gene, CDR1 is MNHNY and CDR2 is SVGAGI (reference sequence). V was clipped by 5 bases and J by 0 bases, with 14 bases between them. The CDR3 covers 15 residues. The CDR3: CASSETVWASYEQYF. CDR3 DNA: TGTGCCAGCAGTGAAACGGTATGGGCCTCCTACGAGCAGTACTTC.

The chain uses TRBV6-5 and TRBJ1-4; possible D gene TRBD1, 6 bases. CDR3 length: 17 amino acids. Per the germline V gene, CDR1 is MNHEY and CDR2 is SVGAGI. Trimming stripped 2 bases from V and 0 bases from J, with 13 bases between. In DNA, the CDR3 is TGTGCCAGCAGTTACAGGGGGGCGTCACCAACTAATGAAAAACTGTTTTTT. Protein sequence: CASSYRGASPTNEKLFF.

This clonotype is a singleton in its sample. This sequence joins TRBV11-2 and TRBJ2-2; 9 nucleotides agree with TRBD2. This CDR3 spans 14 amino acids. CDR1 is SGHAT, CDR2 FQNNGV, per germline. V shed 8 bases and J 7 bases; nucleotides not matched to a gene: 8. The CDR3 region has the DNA TGTGCCAGCTGCCGGACTAGCGAGGACGGGGAGCTGTTTTTT. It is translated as CASCRTSEDGELFF.

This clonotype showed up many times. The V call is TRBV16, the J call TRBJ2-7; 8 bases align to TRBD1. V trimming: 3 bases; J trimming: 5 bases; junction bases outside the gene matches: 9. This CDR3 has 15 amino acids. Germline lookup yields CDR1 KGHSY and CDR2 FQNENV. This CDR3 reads CASSHARDRTNEQYF. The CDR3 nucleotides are TGTGCCAGCAGCCACGCGAGGGACAGGACCAACGAGCAGTACTTC.

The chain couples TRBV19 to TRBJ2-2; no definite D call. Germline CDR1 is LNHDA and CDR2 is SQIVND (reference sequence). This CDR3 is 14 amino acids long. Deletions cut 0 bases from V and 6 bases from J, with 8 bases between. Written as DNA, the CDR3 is TGTGCCAGTAGTATAGAAGCTTACGCCGGGGAGCTGTTTTTT. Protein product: CASSIEAYAGELFF.

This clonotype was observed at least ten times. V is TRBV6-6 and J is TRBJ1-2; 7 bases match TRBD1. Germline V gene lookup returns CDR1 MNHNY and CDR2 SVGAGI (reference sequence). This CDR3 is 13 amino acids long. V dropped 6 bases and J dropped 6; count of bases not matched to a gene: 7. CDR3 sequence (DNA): TGTGCCAGCAGCCGAACGGGACAGAATGGCTACACCTTC. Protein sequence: CASSRTGQNGYTF.

In DNA form, the CDR3 reads TGTGCCATCAGTGAAGGGAGCGGGAGGCTAGGTCCGCAGTATTTT. As protein: CAISEGSGRLGPQYF. The V call is TRBV10-3, the J call TRBJ2-3; 9 bases are shared with TRBD2. Trimming removed 3 bases from V and 10 bases from J; junction bases left unmatched: 11. The CDR3 runs 15 residues. Germline V lookup: CDR1 ENHRY, CDR2 SYGVKD.

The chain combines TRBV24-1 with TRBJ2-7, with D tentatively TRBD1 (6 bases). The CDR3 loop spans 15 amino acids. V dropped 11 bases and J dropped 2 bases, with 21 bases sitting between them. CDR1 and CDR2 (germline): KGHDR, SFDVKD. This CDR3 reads CASSLKAGVAYEQYF. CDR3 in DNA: TGTGCCAGCTCCCTGAAGGCAGGGGTTGCCTACGAGCAGTACTTC.

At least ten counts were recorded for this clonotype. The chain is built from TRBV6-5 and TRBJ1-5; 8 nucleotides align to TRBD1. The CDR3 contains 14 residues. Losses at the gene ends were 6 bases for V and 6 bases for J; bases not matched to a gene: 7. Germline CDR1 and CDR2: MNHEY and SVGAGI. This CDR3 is CASSPYRGSQPQHF. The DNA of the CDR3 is TGTGCCAGCAGCCCATACAGGGGGTCTCAGCCCCAGCATTTT.

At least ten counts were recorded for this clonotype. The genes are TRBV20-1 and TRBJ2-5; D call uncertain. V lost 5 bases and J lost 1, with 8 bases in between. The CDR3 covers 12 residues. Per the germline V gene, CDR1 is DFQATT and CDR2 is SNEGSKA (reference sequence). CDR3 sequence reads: CSAAAAQETQYF. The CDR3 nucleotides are TGCAGTGCTGCCGCGGCCCAAGAGACCCAGTACTTC.

CDR3 in DNA: TGTGCCAGCTCATTGGTTCCCGGGGACACCGGGGAGCTGTTTTTT. Encoded protein: CASSLVPGDTGELFF. V usage is TRBV2 and J usage is TRBJ2-2, with a tentative D call TRBD2 (5 bases). The germline V gene encodes CDR1 SNHLY and CDR2 FYNNEI. V lost 8 bases and J lost 3, with 16 bases in between. The CDR3 spans 15 residues.

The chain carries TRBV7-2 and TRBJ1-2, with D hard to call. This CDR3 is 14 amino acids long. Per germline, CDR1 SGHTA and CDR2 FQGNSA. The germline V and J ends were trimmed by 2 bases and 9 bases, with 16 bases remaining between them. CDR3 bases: TGTGCCAGCAGCTTAAAAGGAAAACCGGAGAGCTACACCTTC. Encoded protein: CASSLKGKPESYTF.

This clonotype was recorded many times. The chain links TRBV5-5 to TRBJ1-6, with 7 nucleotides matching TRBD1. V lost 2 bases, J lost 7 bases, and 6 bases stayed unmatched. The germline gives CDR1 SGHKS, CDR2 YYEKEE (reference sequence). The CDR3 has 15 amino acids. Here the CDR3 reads CASSFTGVGNSPLHF. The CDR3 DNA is TGTGCCAGCAGCTTCACAGGGGTGGGGAATTCACCCCTCCACTTT.

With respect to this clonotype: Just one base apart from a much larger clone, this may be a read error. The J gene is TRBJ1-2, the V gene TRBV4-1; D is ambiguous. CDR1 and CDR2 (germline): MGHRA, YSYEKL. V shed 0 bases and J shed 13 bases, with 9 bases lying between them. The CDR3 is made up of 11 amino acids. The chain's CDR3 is CASSQESPTTF. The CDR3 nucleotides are TGCGCCAGCAGCCAAGAAAGCCCCACCACCTTC.

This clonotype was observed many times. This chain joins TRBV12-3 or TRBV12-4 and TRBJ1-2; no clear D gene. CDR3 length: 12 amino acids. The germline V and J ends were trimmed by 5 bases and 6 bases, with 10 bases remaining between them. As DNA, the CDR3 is TGTGCCAGCAGTCATTCGCGGAATGGCTACACCTTC. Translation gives CASSHSRNGYTF.

CDR3 region: CASSLARGGLSAFF. CDR3 DNA sequence: TGTGCCAGCTCACTCGCACGGGGAGGACTGTCAGCTTTCTTT. The rearrangement links TRBV18 to TRBJ1-1; D ambiguous. Germline V gene sequence: CDR1 KGHSH, CDR2 LQKENI. Trimming took off 4 bases at V and 10 bases at J, with 19 bases between the two ends. The length of the CDR3 is 14 residues.

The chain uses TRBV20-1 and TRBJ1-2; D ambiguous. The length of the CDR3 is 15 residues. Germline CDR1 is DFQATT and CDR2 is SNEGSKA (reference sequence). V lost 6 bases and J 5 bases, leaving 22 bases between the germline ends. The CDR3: CSALAARAGLYGYTF. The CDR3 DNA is TGCAGTGCCTTAGCCGCTAGGGCAGGCCTTTATGGCTACACCTTC.

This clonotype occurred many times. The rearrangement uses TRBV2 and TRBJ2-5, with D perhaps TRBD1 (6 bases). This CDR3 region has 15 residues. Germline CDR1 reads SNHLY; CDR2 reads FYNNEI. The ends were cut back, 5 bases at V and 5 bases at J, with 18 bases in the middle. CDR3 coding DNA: TGTGCCAGCAGTCTCCCCAGGGGTGGTGGGGAGACCCAGTACTTC. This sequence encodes CASSLPRGGGETQYF.

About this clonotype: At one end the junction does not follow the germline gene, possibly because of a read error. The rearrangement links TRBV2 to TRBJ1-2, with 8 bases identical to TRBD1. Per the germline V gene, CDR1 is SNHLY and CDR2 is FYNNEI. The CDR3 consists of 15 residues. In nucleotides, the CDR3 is TGTGCCAGCAGAAGCGGACAGGGTCATGACTACGGCTACACCTTC. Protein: CASRSGQGHDYGYTF.

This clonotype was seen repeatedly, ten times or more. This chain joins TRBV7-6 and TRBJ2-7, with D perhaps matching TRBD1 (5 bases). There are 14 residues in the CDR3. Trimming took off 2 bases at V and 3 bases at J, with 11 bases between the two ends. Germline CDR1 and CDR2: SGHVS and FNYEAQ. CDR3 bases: TGTGCCAGCAGCTTATCGGAAGACAGCTACGAGCAGTACTTC. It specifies CASSLSEDSYEQYF.

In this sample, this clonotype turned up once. CDR3 nucleotides: TGTGCCAGCAGCTTAGCGCTGGGTTGCAATCAGCCCCAGCATTTT. This gives the protein CASSLALGCNQPQHF. V is TRBV7-9 and J is TRBJ1-5; D gene unclear. CDR1 and CDR2 (germline): SEHNR, FQNEAQ (reference sequence). V was trimmed by 0 bases and J by 2 bases, leaving 8 bases between them. The CDR3 loop spans 15 amino acids.